This T cell receptor beta chain originates from a study of blood T cell repertoires in COVID-19 (TCRdb year 2020). Context from the whole study: Samples covering the acute and convalescent phases of COVID-19 were provided by collaborators in the United States, Italy and Spain. The repertoires were released in a freely available public database intended as a resource for research on the immune response to SARS-CoV-2. Where available, HLA class I and class II types were obtained from metadata supplied by the sample provider rather than from assay-based typing. A de-identified subject ID, COVID-19 status, age in years and sex were almost always included in the sample metadata. The dataset comprised deeply sampled blood TCRbeta repertoires from subjects exposed to, actively infected with, or recovered from COVID-19. The material from the prospective study consisted of cDNA or gDNA derived from T cells, B-cell-depleted T cells, or PBMCs. Samples came from the ongoing ImmuneRACE study (first 160 participants) plus 1,254 subjects from 6 global collaborators. Overall study outcomes, separate from this receptor: The amount of clinical and demographic metadata varied by source and participant and was provided uncurated.

The collaborating institutions used their own protocols to collect whole blood in K2EDTA tubes. For TCRbeta analysis, collaborator samples were shipped as frozen whole blood, as isolated PBMCs, or as DNA extracted from either sample type. TCRbeta CDR3 regions were amplified from genomic DNA by means of the immunoSEQ Assay, a bias-controlled multiplex PCR. In the authors' own workflow: Within the assay, amplification of reference gene primers was used to estimate how many nucleated cells each sample contained. To quantify the absolute abundance of each unique TCRbeta CDR3 rearrangement, sequence reads were collapsed and filtered. For each sample, productive Simpson clonality was calculated by taking the square root of Simpson's diversity index across productive rearrangements. TCRdb retrieved this table from immuneACCESS and kept in-frame rearrangements only. Not all clones are present; in checked studies, unresolved V genes account for under half, and no reason is known for the remainder. The V and J calls and clone size come from that table; D and trimming were worked out from the DNA. In all, the sample holds more than 150,000 clones, and less than 90% of those were seen once. The ten biggest clones cover less than 25% of the sample.

With respect to this clone: No antigen is known for it. Base qualities are not at hand, and no much larger clone is one base apart.

V is shortened by 5 bases, J by 9 bases, and the region joining them spans 19 bases. The CDR3 starts with the cysteine, ends with the phenylalanine, and has 14 residues. Solely the CDR3 DNA is kept, with 42 bases framed from the first base. The germline V gene encodes CDR1 MNHEY and CDR2 SMNVEV (reference sequence). The sample was peripheral blood. The clonotype originates from a man in his sixties or seventies with active or convalescent COVID-19. The sequence is built from TRBV27 and TRBJ2-5; the D gene is perhaps TRBD2, from 5 matching bases. In nucleotide form, the sequence is TGTGCCAGCAGTATTGAACGGGGTCCCCGCGCCCAGTACTTC. Translated, this gives CASSIERGPRAQYF.